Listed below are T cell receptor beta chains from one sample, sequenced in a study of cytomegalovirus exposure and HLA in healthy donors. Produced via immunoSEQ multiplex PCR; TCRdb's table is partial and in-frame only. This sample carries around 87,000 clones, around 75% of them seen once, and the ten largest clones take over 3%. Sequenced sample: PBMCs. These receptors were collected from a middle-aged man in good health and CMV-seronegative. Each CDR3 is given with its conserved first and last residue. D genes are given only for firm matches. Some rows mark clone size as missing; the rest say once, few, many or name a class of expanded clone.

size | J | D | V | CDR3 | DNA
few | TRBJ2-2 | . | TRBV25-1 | CATGRGTGELFF | TGTGCCACCGGCAGGGGCACCGGGGAGCTGTTTTTT
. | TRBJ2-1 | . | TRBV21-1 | CASSKQAGRYNEQFF | TGTGCCAGCAGCAAACAAGCGGGGAGGTACAATGAGCAGTTCTTC
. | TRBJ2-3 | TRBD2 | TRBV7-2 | CASSFAGVGDTQYF | TGTGCCAGCAGCTTTGCGGGGGTGGGAGATACGCAGTATTTT
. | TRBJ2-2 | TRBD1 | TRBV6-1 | CASRDRMNTGELFF | TGTGCCAGTCGGGACAGGATGAACACCGGGGAGCTGTTTTTT
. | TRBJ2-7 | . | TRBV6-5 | CASSYTWGGQQYF | TGTGCCAGCAGTTACACCTGGGGGGGGCAGCAGTACTTC
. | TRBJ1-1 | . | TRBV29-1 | CSVEKLGGTEAFF | TGCAGCGTTGAAAAACTCGGCGGGACTGAAGCTTTCTTT
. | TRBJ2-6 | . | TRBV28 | CASSVYRLRANVLTF | TGTGCCAGCAGTGTTTATAGATTGAGGGCCAACGTCCTGACTTTC
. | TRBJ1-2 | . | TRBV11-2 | CASSPGGYYGYTF | TGTGCCAGCAGCCCGGGGGGGTACTATGGCTACACCTTC
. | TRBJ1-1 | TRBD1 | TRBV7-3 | CASSLRGTGLNTEAFF | TGTGCCAGCAGCTTAAGGGGGACAGGGTTGAACACTGAAGCTTTCTTT
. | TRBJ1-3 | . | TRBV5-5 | CASRWTEPGNTIYF | TGTGCCAGCAGGTGGACAGAGCCTGGAAACACCATATATTTT
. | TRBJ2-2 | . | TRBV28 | CASMSVNTGELFF | TGTGCCAGCATGAGCGTAAACACCGGGGAGCTGTTTTTT
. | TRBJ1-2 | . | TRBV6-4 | CARDLQGIVDGYTF | TGTGCCAGGGATCTGCAGGGAATTGTGGATGGCTACACCTTC
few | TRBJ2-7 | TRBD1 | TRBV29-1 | CSVVGHGTGAYEQYF | TGCAGCGTTGTAGGGCACGGGACAGGGGCCTACGAGCAGTACTTC
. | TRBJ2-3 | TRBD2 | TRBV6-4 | CASSSGGSTDTQYF | TGTGCCAGCAGTAGCGGGGGCAGCACAGATACGCAGTATTTT
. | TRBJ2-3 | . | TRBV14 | CASSDHYTDTQYF | TGTGCCAGCAGCGACCACTACACAGATACGCAGTATTTT
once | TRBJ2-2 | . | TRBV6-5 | CAGSKGTNTGELFF | TGTGCCGGCAGTAAAGGGACAAACACCGGGGAGCTGTTTTTT
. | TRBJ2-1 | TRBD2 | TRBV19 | CASSRLAGGVDNEQFF | TGTGCCAGTAGCAGGCTAGCGGGGGGAGTCGACAATGAGCAGTTCTTC
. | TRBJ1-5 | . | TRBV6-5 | CASKLGQNNQPQHF | TGTGCCAGCAAACTCGGACAGAACAATCAGCCCCAGCATTTT
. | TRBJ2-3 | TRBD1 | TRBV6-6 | CASSSNPGGLTDTQYF | TGTGCCAGCAGTTCAAATCCAGGGGGCTTAACAGATACGCAGTATTTT
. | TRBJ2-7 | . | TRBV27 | CASSFKSAYEQYF | TGTGCCAGCAGTTTTAAGAGTGCCTACGAGCAGTACTTC
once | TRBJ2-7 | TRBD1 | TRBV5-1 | CASSSETGTYEQYF | TGCGCCAGCAGCTCTGAGACAGGGACCTACGAGCAGTACTTC
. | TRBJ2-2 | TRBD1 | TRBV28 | CASSLSGTGSGELFF | TGTGCCAGCAGTTTATCCGGGACAGGGTCCGGGGAGCTGTTTTTT
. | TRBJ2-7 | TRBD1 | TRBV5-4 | CASSFIGDRSYEQYF | TGTGCCAGCAGCTTTATCGGGGACAGATCCTACGAGCAGTACTTC
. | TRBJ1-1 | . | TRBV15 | CATSSPGQPNTEAFF | TGTGCCACCAGCAGCCCCGGACAACCGAACACTGAAGCTTTCTTT
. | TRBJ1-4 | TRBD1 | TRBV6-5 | CASSRTGGEKLFF | TGTGCCAGCAGCCGGACAGGGGGCGAAAAACTGTTTTTT
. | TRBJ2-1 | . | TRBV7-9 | CASSYQGNEQFF | TGTGCCAGCAGTTATCAGGGCAATGAGCAGTTCTTC
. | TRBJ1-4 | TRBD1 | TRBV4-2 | CASSQEPGGDEKLFF | TGTGCCAGCAGCCAAGAGCCAGGGGGAGACGAAAAACTGTTTTTT
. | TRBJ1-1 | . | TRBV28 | CASCGRDLMNTEAFF | TGTGCCAGCTGTGGGAGAGACTTAATGAACACTGAAGCTTTCTTT
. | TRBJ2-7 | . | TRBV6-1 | CATTWVGPKAYEQYF | TGTGCCACCACGTGGGTGGGCCCGAAGGCATACGAGCAGTACTTC
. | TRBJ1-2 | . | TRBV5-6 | CASTNPTRLYYGYTF | TGTGCCAGCACCAATCCGACCAGGTTATACTATGGCTACACCTTC
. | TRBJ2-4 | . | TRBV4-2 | CASSQDSTSSVGIQYF | TGTGCCAGCAGCCAAGATAGTACTAGCAGCGTCGGCATTCAGTACTTC
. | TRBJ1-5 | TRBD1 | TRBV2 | CASGQGLSNQPQHF | TGTGCCAGCGGACAGGGGCTCAGCAATCAGCCCCAGCATTTT
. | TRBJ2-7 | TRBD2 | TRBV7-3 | CASSLDSGGGYEQYF | TGTGCCAGCAGCCTCGATAGCGGGGGGGGGTACGAGCAGTACTTC
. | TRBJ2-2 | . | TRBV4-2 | CASSQDHSTGELFF | TGTGCCAGCAGCCAAGATCACTCGACCGGGGAGCTGTTTTTT
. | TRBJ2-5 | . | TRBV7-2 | CASSYGTREQYF | TGTGCCAGCAGCTACGGGACAAGGGAGCAGTACTTC